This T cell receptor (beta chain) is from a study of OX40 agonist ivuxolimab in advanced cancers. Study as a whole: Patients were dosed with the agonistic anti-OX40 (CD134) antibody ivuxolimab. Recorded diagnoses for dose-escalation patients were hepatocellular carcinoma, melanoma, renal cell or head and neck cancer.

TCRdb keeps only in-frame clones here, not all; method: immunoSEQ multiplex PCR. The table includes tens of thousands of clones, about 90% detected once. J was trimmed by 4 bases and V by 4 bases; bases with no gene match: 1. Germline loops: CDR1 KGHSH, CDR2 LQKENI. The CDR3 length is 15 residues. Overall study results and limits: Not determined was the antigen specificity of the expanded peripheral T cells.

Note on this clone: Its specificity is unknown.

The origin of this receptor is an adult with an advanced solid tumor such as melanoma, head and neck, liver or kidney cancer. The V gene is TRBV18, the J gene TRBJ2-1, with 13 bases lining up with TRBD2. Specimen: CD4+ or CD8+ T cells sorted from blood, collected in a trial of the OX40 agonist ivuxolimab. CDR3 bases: TGTGCCAGCTCACGGACTAGCGGGGGTTACAATGAGCAGTTCTTC. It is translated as CASSRTSGGYNEQFF. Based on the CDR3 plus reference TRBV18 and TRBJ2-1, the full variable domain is NAGVMQNPRHLVRRRGQEARLRCSPMKGHSHVYWYRQLPEEGLKFMVYLQKENIIDESGMPKERFSAEFPKEGPSILRIQQVVRGDSAAYFCASSRTSGGYNEQFFGPGTRLTVL.